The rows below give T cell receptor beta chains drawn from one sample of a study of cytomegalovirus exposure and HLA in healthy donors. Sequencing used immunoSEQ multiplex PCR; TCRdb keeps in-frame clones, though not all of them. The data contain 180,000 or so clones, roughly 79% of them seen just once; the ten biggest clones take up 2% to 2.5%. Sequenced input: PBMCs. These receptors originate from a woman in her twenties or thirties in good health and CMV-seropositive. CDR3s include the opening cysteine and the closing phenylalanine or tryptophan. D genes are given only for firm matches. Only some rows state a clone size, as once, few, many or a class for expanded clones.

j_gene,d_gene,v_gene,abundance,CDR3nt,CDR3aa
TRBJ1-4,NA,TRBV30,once,TGTGCCGGCGAGGTGGGTAGGGAAAAACTGTTTTTT,CAGEVGREKLFF
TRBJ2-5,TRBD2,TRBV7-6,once,TGTGCCAGCAGCTTAGCCCCAGGACTAGCGGGAGAGACCCAGTACTTC,CASSLAPGLAGETQYF
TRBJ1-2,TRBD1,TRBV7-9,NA,TGTGCCAGCAGCTCGGCGGCAGGGGGATCCTATGGCTACACCTTC,CASSSAAGGSYGYTF
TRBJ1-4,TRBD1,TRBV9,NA,TGTGCCAGCAGCGCGGCCCCCGGACAGGGAGGTTATGAAAAACTGTTTTTT,CASSAAPGQGGYEKLFF
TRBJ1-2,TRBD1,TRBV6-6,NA,TGTGCCAGCAGACCAGGGGGATTTGATGGCTACACCTTC,CASRPGGFDGYTF
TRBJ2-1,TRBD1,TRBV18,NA,TGTGCCAGCTCACCTTACAGGGGCAATGAGCAGTTCTTC,CASSPYRGNEQFF
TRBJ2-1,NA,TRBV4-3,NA,TGCGCCAGCAGCCAAGGTCTCTACAATGAGCAGTTCTTC,CASSQGLYNEQFF
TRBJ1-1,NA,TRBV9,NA,TGTGCCAGCAGCGCCCGACAGTTAACTGAAGCTTTCTTT,CASSARQLTEAFF
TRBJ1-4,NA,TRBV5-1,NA,TGCGCCAGCAGGGGGGCAAGGAGTGAAAAACTGTTTTTT,CASRGARSEKLFF
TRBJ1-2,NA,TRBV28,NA,TGTGCCAGCAGTCTTCGACAGAACTATGGCTACACCTTC,CASSLRQNYGYTF
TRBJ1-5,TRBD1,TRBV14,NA,TGTGCCAGCAGCCAAACAGGGGAAATCCAGCCCCAGCATTTT,CASSQTGEIQPQHF
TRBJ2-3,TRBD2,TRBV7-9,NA,TGTGCCAGCAGCCTACCAGCGGGGGGGCTGAAGTATACGCAGTATTTT,CASSLPAGGLKYTQYF
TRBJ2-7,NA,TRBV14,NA,TGTGCCAGCAGCCCGGAGGATTGGGCCTACGAGCAGTACTTC,CASSPEDWAYEQYF
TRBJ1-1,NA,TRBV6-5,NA,TGTGCCAGCAGTCTCTCAGGGGCGGGGAACACTGAAGCTTTCTTT,CASSLSGAGNTEAFF
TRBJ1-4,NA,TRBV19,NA,TGTGCCAGTAGAGCTCAAACAACTAATGAAAAACTGTTTTTT,CASRAQTTNEKLFF
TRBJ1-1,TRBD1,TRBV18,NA,TGTGCCAGCTCATCCCCGGGACAGATTAACACTGAAGCTTTCTTT,CASSSPGQINTEAFF
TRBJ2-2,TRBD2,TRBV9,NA,TGTGCCAGCAGCGTAGGGAGCGGGGGTCCCACCGGGGAGCTGTTTTTT,CASSVGSGGPTGELFF
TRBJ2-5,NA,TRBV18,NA,TGTGCCAGCTCACCCCTAGACTGGAAAGAGACCCAGTACTTC,CASSPLDWKETQYF
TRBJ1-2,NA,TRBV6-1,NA,TGTGCCAGCAGTGTTACGAGGGAGACCGGGGGTACTAATGGCTACACCTTC,CASSVTRETGGTNGYTF
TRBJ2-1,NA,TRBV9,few,TGTGCCAGCAGCGTAGACCCCCTAGATGAGCAGTTCTTC,CASSVDPLDEQFF
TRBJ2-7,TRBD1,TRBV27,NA,TGTGCCAGCAGTTTGGACAGGGACAACTACGAGCAGTACTTC,CASSLDRDNYEQYF
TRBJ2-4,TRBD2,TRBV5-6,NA,TGTGCCAGCAGGTCATACCGCGGGAGAAACATTCAGTACTTC,CASRSYRGRNIQYF
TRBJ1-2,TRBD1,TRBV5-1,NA,TGCGCCAGCAGCTTGGGGGCTCCGGGACAGCACACCTTC,CASSLGAPGQHTF
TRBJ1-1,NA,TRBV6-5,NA,TGTGCCAGCAGTCAACGACAGTTCAGGAACACTGAAGCTTTCTTT,CASSQRQFRNTEAFF
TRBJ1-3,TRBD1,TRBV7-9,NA,TGTGCCAGCAGCTTAGGGACAGGGCCTGGAAACACCATATATTTT,CASSLGTGPGNTIYF
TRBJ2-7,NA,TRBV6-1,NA,TGTGCCAGCAGTGAAGAGCGGCAGAGGGCCTACGAGCAGTACTTC,CASSEERQRAYEQYF
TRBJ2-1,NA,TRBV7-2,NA,TGTGCCAGCAGCTTAGCAGCGAGCTCCTACAATGAGCAGTTCTTC,CASSLAASSYNEQFF
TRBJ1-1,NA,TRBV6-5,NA,TGTGCCAGCAGTAACCCCCGGTGGTACACTGAAGCTTTCTTT,CASSNPRWYTEAFF
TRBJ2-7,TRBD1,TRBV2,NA,TGTGCCAGCAGTGTGACAGGGTGGTACGAGCAGTACTTC,CASSVTGWYEQYF
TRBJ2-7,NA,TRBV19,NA,TGTGCCAGTAGTATTCGGGTTTCCTCCTACGAGCAGTACTTC,CASSIRVSSYEQYF
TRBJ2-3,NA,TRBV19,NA,TGTGCCAGTAGTATCATCCCCCTCGGACACCTGAGTAAAGATACGCAGTATTTT,CASSIIPLGHLSKDTQYF
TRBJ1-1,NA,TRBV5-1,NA,TGCGCCAGCAGCCCAGGGTTCGGGTGGGAAGCTTTCTTT,CASSPGFGWEAFF
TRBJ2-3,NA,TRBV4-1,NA,TGCGCCAGCAGCCAAGACCCGGGGACAGATACGCAGTATTTT,CASSQDPGTDTQYF
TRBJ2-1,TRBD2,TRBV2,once,TGTGCCAGCAGTCCCCTTAGCGGGGGGGACTACAATGAGCAGTTCTTC,CASSPLSGGDYNEQFF
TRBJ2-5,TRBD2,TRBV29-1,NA,TGCAGCGTTGATCTATCAGGGACTATCGGGACCCAGTACTTC,CSVDLSGTIGTQYF
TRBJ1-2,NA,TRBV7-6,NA,TGTGCCAGCAGCTTAGATTCCTGGGGCAGCTATGGCTACACCTTC,CASSLDSWGSYGYTF